This TCR beta chain was observed in a study of T cells in women clearing cervical HPV infection. Study-level background: Women with histologically confirmed HPV16-related CIN3 or worse, 2 with invasive cancer, served as cases. HLA type could not be excluded as a confounder. Points from the study as a whole: Richness differences could reflect unmeasured T-cell content per sample.

In the case of this clone: Its antigen is still unknown. Coverage ceases 3 residues before the CDR3 finishes, and the germline J gene fills in the end.

Germline V CDR1 and CDR2: KGHSH, LQKENI. The CDR3 length is 15 residues. TCRdb's copy holds only in-frame clones and misses some; the assay was immunoSEQ multiplex PCR. Here the sample table reports tens of thousands of clones. What was sequenced was blood buffy coat. The receptor was isolated from a woman aged 18 to 75 with a cervical HPV16 infection that either progressed to CIN3+ or cleared (not recorded which). The genes are TRBV18 and TRBJ1-2; a possible D gene is TRBD1 (5 bases). The sequenced part of the CDR3 DNA is TGTGCCAGCTCACTAGGGGCCGGGGCCGGGGGTGAC. This sequence encodes CASSLGAGAGGD. The whole CDR3 protein reads CASSLGAGAGGDYTF.